These T cell receptor beta chains were read from a single sample in a study of T cells after yellow fever vaccination. TCRdb independently ran MiXCR on the 5' RACE reads; one entry per CDR3 protein. The sample lists about 320,000 distinct CDR3 sequences, 3.5% to 5% seen once, with 15% to 20% in the top ten. The sequencing used PBMCs, collected 15 days after the yellow fever booster vaccination. These receptors were collected from a man aged 18 to 29 who received the YFV17D yellow fever vaccine. CDR3s include the opening cysteine and the closing phenylalanine or tryptophan. The D gene is left open where the match is weak. Rows give clone size only sometimes, using once, few, many, or a class for an expanded clone.

>TRBJ2-7|TRBD1|TRBV6-5|many
TGTGCCACAAGGACAGGGCCCGAGCAGTACTTC
CATRTGPEQYF
>TRBJ1-5|.|TRBV5-1|.
TGCGCCAGCAGCTTGGCTCCGGAACAGCCCCAGCATTTT
CASSLAPEQPQHF
>TRBJ2-5|.|TRBV24-1|.
TGTGCCACCACCCCCTCGACCCCGGTAAGGGGGACCCAGTACTTC
CATTPSTPVRGTQYF
>TRBJ2-3|TRBD1|TRBV24-1|.
TGTGCCACCAGTGTAGAGACAGGGGAAACAGATACGCAGTATTTT
CATSVETGETDTQYF
>TRBJ1-4|.|TRBV29-1|many
TGCAGCGTTGACGAGGCCTGGGATGGGAAACTGTTTTTT
CSVDEAWDGKLFF
>TRBJ2-6|.|TRBV5-1|many
TGCGCCAGCAGCCACAGGGACGCGGAGGGGGCCAACGTCCTGACTTTC
CASSHRDAEGANVLTF
>TRBJ1-2|TRBD1|TRBV6-2/TRBV6-3|.
TGTGCCAGCAGTTACACAGGGGACGTTGGCTACACCTTC
CASSYTGDVGYTF
>TRBJ2-3|.|TRBV6-2/TRBV6-3|.
TGTGCCAGCAGACGAGGACCGAAGCTACTCACAGATACGCAGTATTTT
CASRRGPKLLTDTQYF
>TRBJ1-6|.|TRBV12-3/TRBV12-4|many
TGTGCCAGCAGTCCTCAGGGGAATTCACCCCTCCACTTT
CASSPQGNSPLHF
>TRBJ1-1|TRBD1|TRBV6-5|.
TGTGCCAGCAGTTACCCTCCGGGACAGGGGAGTACCAACACTGAAGCTTTCTTT
CASSYPPGQGSTNTEAFF
>TRBJ2-7|.|TRBV7-6|many
TGTGCCAGCAGCGAACAATCTAGGAGCGAGCAGTACTTC
CASSEQSRSEQYF
>TRBJ1-2|.|TRBV18|.
TGTGCCAGCTCACCACCGGGGTTTGGCTACACCTTC
CASSPPGFGYTF
>TRBJ1-1|TRBD1|TRBV5-1|many
TGCGCCAGCAGCAATACAGGGGGATCCACTGAAGCTTTCTTT
CASSNTGGSTEAFF
>TRBJ2-7|TRBD2|TRBV27|many
TGTGCCAGCAGTCTAATAAGCGGGGGGGTTTCGCTCGAGCAGTACTTC
CASSLISGGVSLEQYF
>TRBJ2-6|TRBD1|TRBV11-2|few
TGTGCCAGCAGCCTGCCCCGGGGACAGGGTTTATCTGGGGCCAACGTCCTGACTTTC
CASSLPRGQGLSGANVLTF
>TRBJ1-3|.|TRBV28|few
TGTGCCAGCAAGCCAGCGGGGTCGGGAAACACCATATATTTT
CASKPAGSGNTIYF
>TRBJ2-1|TRBD2|TRBV7-2|few
TGTGCCAGCAGCTTAAAGACTAGCGGGGGGCGGCATGAGCAGTTCTTC
CASSLKTSGGRHEQFF
>TRBJ2-5|TRBD2|TRBV4-2|many
TGTGCCAGCAGCCAATTGAGCGGGGGGGCCGCCGAGACCCAGTACTTC
CASSQLSGGAAETQYF
>TRBJ2-1|.|TRBV7-3|many
TGTGCCAGCAGCCCATATGCCCCCAGGACTTTATACTCCTACAATGAGCAGTTCTTC
CASSPYAPRTLYSYNEQFF
>TRBJ1-1|.|TRBV9|.
TGTGCCAGCAGCGTAGGGAGCCGGAACACTGAAGCTTTCTTT
CASSVGSRNTEAFF
>TRBJ1-6|.|TRBV10-3|many
TGTGCCATCAGTGACCCGACAGCTACCCTAATTCCCAATTCGGCCCTCCACTTT
CAISDPTATLIPNSALHF
>TRBJ1-1|.|TRBV6-5|many
TGTGCCAGCAGTTCCCGAGGCCCCGACACTGAAGCTTTCTTT
CASSSRGPDTEAFF
>TRBJ2-1|TRBD2|TRBV30|few
TGTGCCTGGAGCGGACTAGCGGGCGATGAGCAGTTCTTC
CAWSGLAGDEQFF
>TRBJ1-1|.|TRBV12-3/TRBV12-4|many
TGTGCCAGCAGTTTAATGTGGGGCGTGAACACTGAAGCTTTCTTT
CASSLMWGVNTEAFF
>TRBJ2-5|.|TRBV20-1|.
TGCAGTGCTAGAGATCGTGTTGACAACCAAGAGACCCAGTACTTC
CSARDRVDNQETQYF
>TRBJ2-1|.|TRBV24-1|.
TGTGCCACCATTGATTTCGATGAGCAGTTCTTC
CATIDFDEQFF
>TRBJ2-3|.|TRBV5-1|few
TGCGCCAGCAGCTTGGTGGCCCCGAGCACAGATACGCAGTATTTT
CASSLVAPSTDTQYF
>TRBJ2-3|.|TRBV5-1|many
TGCGCCAGCAGCGAGACAGATACGCAGTATTTT
CASSETDTQYF
>TRBJ2-2|TRBD1|TRBV18|few
TGTGCCAGCTCACCGAGGGACAGGGGGCGCGGCGGGGAGCTGTTTTTT
CASSPRDRGRGGELFF
>TRBJ2-7|.|TRBV5-1|.
TGCGCCAGTTCCATCGGCAGTTACGAGCAGTACTTC
CASSIGSYEQYF
>TRBJ1-2|TRBD1|TRBV18|many
TGTGCCAGCTCCCGGGACAGGGGGCTTGGCTACACCTTC
CASSRDRGLGYTF
>TRBJ1-6|.|TRBV4-2|few
TGTGCCAGCAGCCACGACGAGCGGGATTCACCCCTCCACTTT
CASSHDERDSPLHF
>TRBJ1-2|.|TRBV12-3/TRBV12-4|.
TGTGCCAGCAGTGAGAACAGCTATGGCTACACCTTC
CASSENSYGYTF
>TRBJ2-1|TRBD1|TRBV11-2|many
TGTGCCAGCAGCCTGCAAGAGACAGGGGTGGGTGAGCAGTTCTTC
CASSLQETGVGEQFF
>TRBJ2-3|.|TRBV18|.
TGTGCCAGCTCACCACCGTCGCTAGCGACCACAGATACGCAGTATTTT
CASSPPSLATTDTQYF
>TRBJ1-2|.|TRBV7-8|.
TGTGCCAGCGGTCCTGAGGGCTACACCTTC
CASGPEGYTF
>TRBJ1-1|.|TRBV19|many
TGTGCCAGTAGCATACGGGACACTGAAGCTTTCTTT
CASSIRDTEAFF
>TRBJ2-5|.|TRBV4-1|many
TGCGCCAGCAGCCACAAAGAGACCCAGTACTTC
CASSHKETQYF
>TRBJ1-5|.|TRBV19|.
TGTGCCAGCGCGAAGAGGCAGGCACCAAATCAGCCCCAGCATTTT
CASAKRQAPNQPQHF
>TRBJ1-5|.|TRBV27|few
TGTGCCAGCAGTTTATGGGGGACGGGGGCTGGCAATCAGCCCCAGCATTTT
CASSLWGTGAGNQPQHF
>TRBJ2-7|TRBD2|TRBV7-2|.
TGTGCCAGCAGCTTCCGGGGCGGGGGGCCTTACAGCCCCTACGAGCAGTACTTC
CASSFRGGGPYSPYEQYF
>TRBJ2-3|TRBD2|TRBV7-3|few
TGTGCCAGCAGCTCCAAGACTAGCGGGGTCACAGATACGCAGTATTTT
CASSSKTSGVTDTQYF
>TRBJ2-2|.|TRBV12-3/TRBV12-4|many
TGTGCCAGCGGCGATCCGGGACACAGAAACACCGGGGAGCTGTTTTTT
CASGDPGHRNTGELFF
>TRBJ2-7|.|TRBV4-1|many
TGCGCCAGCAGCCAAGATGATAGGTGGCTAACGGGGTACGAGCAGTACTTC
CASSQDDRWLTGYEQYF
>TRBJ1-1|.|TRBV5-1|many
TGCGCCAGCAGCCCTACTCCAGTGAACACTGAAGCTTTCTTT
CASSPTPVNTEAFF
>TRBJ2-3|.|TRBV7-2|many
TGTGCCAGCAGCTTAGCCGGGGTCACAGATACGCAGTATTTT
CASSLAGVTDTQYF
>TRBJ1-1|.|TRBV29-1|many
TGCAGCGTCGCAGTTATGAACACTGAAGCTTTCTTT
CSVAVMNTEAFF
>TRBJ2-2|TRBD2|TRBV29-1|many
TGCAGCGTGGGAGCGGGGTCGAACACCGGGGAGCTGTTTTTT
CSVGAGSNTGELFF
>TRBJ2-1|TRBD1|TRBV5-1|many
TGCGCCAGCAGCTTGGAGGGGACAGGGTACAATGAGCAGTTCTTC
CASSLEGTGYNEQFF
>TRBJ2-1|TRBD2|TRBV7-8|many
TGTGCCAGCAGCTTTAGCGGGGGTAGTGAGCAGTTCTTC
CASSFSGGSEQFF
>TRBJ1-1|TRBD1|TRBV6-2/TRBV6-3|.
TGTGCCAGCAGGCCAGGGGGTGTAGCGCGTGAAGCTTTCTTT
CASRPGGVAREAFF
>TRBJ2-7|.|TRBV7-2|.
TGTGCCAGCAGCTTAGCGAATTGGGGCGGCGAAGTCCCCTACGAGCAGTACTTC
CASSLANWGGEVPYEQYF
>TRBJ1-2|TRBD1|TRBV7-2|many
TGTGCCAGCAGCCTACACCGGGACAGGGATCCTATCTATGGCTACACCTTC
CASSLHRDRDPIYGYTF